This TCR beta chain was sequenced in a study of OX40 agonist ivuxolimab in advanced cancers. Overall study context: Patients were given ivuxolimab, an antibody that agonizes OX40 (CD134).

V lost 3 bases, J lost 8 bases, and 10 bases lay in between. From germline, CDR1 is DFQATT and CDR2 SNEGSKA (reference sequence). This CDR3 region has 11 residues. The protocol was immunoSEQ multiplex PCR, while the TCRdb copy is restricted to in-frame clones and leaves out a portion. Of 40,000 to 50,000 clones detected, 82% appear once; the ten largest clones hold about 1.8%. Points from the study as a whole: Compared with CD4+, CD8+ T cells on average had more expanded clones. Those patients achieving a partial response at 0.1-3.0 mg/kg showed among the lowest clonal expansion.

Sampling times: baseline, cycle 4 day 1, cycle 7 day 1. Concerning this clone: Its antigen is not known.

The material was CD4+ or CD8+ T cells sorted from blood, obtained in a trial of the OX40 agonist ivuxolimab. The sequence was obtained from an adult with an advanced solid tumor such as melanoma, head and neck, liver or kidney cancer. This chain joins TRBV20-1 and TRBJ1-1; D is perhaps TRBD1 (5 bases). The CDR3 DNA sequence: TGCAGTGCTAGGGGGCCGAGAGAAGCTTTCTTT. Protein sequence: CSARGPREAFF.